A single sample gave rise to the 12 T cell receptor beta chains below, sequenced in a study of CD8+CD57+ T cells in acquired aplastic anemia. TCR beta VDJ combinations and CDR3 sequences were profiled from genomic DNA. Each CDR3 protein gets one entry after TCRdb re-called the reads with MiXCR. The sample consists of hundreds of thousands of distinct CDR3 sequences, around 32% of them appearing once. CD8+CD57+ cell expansion, shown by flow cytometry, had occurred in the patients selected for sequencing. Sequenced material: sorted CD4+, CD8+, or CD8+CD57+ T cells (not recorded which) from PBMCs. The source of these receptors is a human donor with aplastic anemia.

As for this clonotype: A much more abundant neighbour one base away suggests this may be a read error. The chain recombines TRBV2 with TRBJ1-1, with D unresolved. CDR1 SNHLY and CDR2 FYNNEI come from the germline V gene. V was trimmed by 9 bases and J by 0 bases, leaving 14 bases between them. This CDR3 comprises 14 residues. The CDR3 DNA sequence: TGTGCCAGTCATACAGAGGACCTGAACACTGAAGCTTTCTTT. It is translated as CASHTEDLNTEAFF.

This clonotype was counted many times. The chain is built from TRBV2 and TRBJ1-5, with TRBD1 matching over 8 bases. Germline CDR1 reads SNHLY; CDR2 reads FYNNEI. V was pared by 6 bases and J by 4 bases, with 5 bases of the junction left unmatched. The CDR3 totals 14 residues. The CDR3 DNA follows: TGTGCCAGCAGGAGGACAGGGCTGAATCAGCCCCAGCATTTT. Its translation: CASRRTGLNQPQHF.

At least ten counts were recorded for this clonotype. The V call is TRBV24-1, the J call TRBJ1-4; the D gene is possibly TRBD1 (5 bases). Germline V lookup: CDR1 KGHDR, CDR2 SFDVKD. V was shortened by 6 bases and J by 6 bases, with 10 bases between the two germline ends. The CDR3 consists of 13 residues. Written as DNA, the CDR3 is TGTGCCACCAGTCAGACAGCGGATGAAAAACTGTTTTTT. Amino acids: CATSQTADEKLFF.

The chain is built from TRBV7-2 and TRBJ2-7; no clear D gene. CDR1 is SGHTA, CDR2 FQGNSA, per germline. Trimming left V 4 bases short and J 5 bases short, with 12 bases between. This CDR3 spans 13 amino acids. The DNA of the CDR3 is TGTGCCAGCAGCTCCCAAGGGTGGGACGAGCAGTACTTC. Translation gives CASSSQGWDEQYF.

Remarks on this clonotype: Compared with germline, one end of the junction differs, possibly owing to a read error. V and J are TRBV2 and TRBJ1-6; D might be TRBD1 (5 bases). Germline values: CDR1 SNHLY, CDR2 FYNNEI. The CDR3 extends over 13 amino acids. This CDR3 is CASTGTDDSPLHF. CDR3 DNA sequence: TGTGCTAGCACCGGGACGGATGATTCACCCCTCCACTTT.

This clonotype was observed many times. V usage is TRBV20-1 and J usage is TRBJ1-1; D unresolved. The CDR3 is 12 residues long. V was shortened by 4 bases and J by 1 base, with 7 bases between the two germline ends. The V gene's germline CDR1 is DFQATT and CDR2 SNEGSKA (reference sequence). CDR3 in amino acids: CSAIWRNTEAFF. As DNA, the CDR3 is TGCAGTGCTATCTGGCGGAACACTGAAGCTTTCTTT.

The chain links TRBV5-4 to TRBJ1-6, with 8 bases that match TRBD1. Germline CDR1 reads SGHNT; CDR2 reads YYREEE (reference sequence). The CDR3 length is 15 residues. The junction had 8 bases not matched to a gene; V was cut back by 2 bases and J by 10 bases. The CDR3 reads CASSFNRGQESPLHF. CDR3 DNA: TGTGCCAGCAGCTTCAACAGGGGACAGGAGTCACCCCTCCACTTT.

There are a few counts of this clonotype. The rearrangement joins TRBV7-3 to TRBJ1-5; D not resolved. Per germline, CDR1 SGHTA and CDR2 FQGTGA. The length of the CDR3 is 20 residues. V lost 1 base and J 1 base, leaving 23 bases between the germline ends. CDR3 sequence reads: CASSLRAEILPNDSNQPQHF. The CDR3 bases are TGTGCCAGCAGCTTAAGGGCTGAGATCCTTCCGAACGACAGCAATCAGCCCCAGCATTTT.

V gene TRBV25-1 combines with J gene TRBJ2-3; 16 nucleotides align to TRBD2. The CDR3 consists of 17 residues. The V and J ends lost 8 bases and 5 bases, in that order; junction bases with no gene match: 10. The germline CDR1 and CDR2 sequences are MGHDK and SYGVNS. The CDR3 DNA is TGTGCCAGCCGCCCCGGGACTAGCGGGGGGGCCAAAGATACGCAGTATTTT. It specifies CASRPGTSGGAKDTQYF.

The V and J genes are TRBV30 and TRBJ2-7; D unresolved. This CDR3 has 14 amino acids. V was clipped by 4 bases and J by 4 bases, with 17 bases between them. CDR1 GTSNPN and CDR2 SVGIG come from the germline V gene (reference sequence). The CDR3, as DNA: TGTGCCTGGACGAACCTGTCCAACCCTTACGAGCAGTACTTC. Translated, it gives CAWTNLSNPYEQYF.

This sequence joins TRBV19 and TRBJ1-2; TRBD1 matches at 9 bases. The V gene end was trimmed by 11 bases and the J gene end by 5 bases; junction bases not matched to a gene: 12. The CDR3 contains 14 residues. Germline V gene lookup returns CDR1 LNHDA and CDR2 SQIVND (reference sequence). The CDR3 DNA follows: TGTGCCTGGGAAAAACAGGGGGCTGTTTATGGCTACACCTTC. Encoded protein: CAWEKQGAVYGYTF.

In regard to this clonotype: This may arise from a read error, as a much more abundant clone is one base away. This rearrangement joins TRBV20-1 to TRBJ2-5; 8 nucleotides match TRBD2. This CDR3 is 14 amino acids long. Germline V gives CDR1 DFQATT, CDR2 SNEGSKA (reference sequence). Written as DNA, the CDR3 is TGCAGTGCTGCCCCGGGAGGGTCGCAAGGGACCCAGTACTTC. Its translation: CSAAPGGSQGTQYF.